This T cell receptor beta chain is drawn from a study of post-analysis software for immune sequencing data. Overall study context: Multiple sclerosis in the patients followed relapsing-remitting, secondary progressive and progressive-relapsing courses.

Regarding this clonotype: The antigen remains unidentified.

Study results and caveats: Normalized Chao1 diversity was significantly reduced in patients versus controls. With TRBV5-6, TRBV5-1 and TRBV20-1 included, a handful of TRBV segments were more frequent in patients than in controls.

V was cut by 6 bases and J by 5 bases, with 16 bases left in between. Germline CDR1 and CDR2: DFQATT and SNEGSKA (reference sequence). CDR3 length equals 13 residues. Presence of unique molecular identifiers characterized the TCR beta cDNA libraries. TCRdb passed the PCR reads through MiXCR, listing each CDR3 protein once. Of hundreds of thousands of distinct CDR3 sequences listed, 25% to 30% were seen once; the top ten hold approximately 0.55%. The chain is built from TRBV20-1 and TRBJ1-2; possibly TRBD1 for D (6 bases). Material: blood. This sequence was found in a girl aged 5 to 17 with multiple sclerosis. CDR3 sequence: CSASRGARYGYTF. CDR3 in DNA: TGCAGTGCATCACGGGGGGCGCGATATGGCTACACCTTC.